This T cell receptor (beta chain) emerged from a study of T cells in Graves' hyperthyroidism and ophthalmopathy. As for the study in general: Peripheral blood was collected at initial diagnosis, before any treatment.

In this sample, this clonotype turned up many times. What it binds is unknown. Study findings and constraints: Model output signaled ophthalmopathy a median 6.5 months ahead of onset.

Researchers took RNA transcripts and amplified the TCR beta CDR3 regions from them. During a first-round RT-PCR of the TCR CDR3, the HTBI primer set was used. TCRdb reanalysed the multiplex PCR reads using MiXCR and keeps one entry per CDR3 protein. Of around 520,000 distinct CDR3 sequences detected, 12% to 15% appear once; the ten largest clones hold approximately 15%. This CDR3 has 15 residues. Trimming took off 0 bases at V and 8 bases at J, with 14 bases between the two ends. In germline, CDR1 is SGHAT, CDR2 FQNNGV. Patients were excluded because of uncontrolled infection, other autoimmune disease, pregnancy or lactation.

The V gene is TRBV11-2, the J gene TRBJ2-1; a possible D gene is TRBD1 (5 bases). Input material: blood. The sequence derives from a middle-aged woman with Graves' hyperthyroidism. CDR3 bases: TGTGCCAGCAGCTTAGACGCAGGGAATTTCCATGAGCAGTTCTTC. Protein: CASSLDAGNFHEQFF.